These 14 T cell receptor beta chains were sequenced from one sample in a study of T cell responses to AZD1222 COVID-19 vaccine. Here immunoSEQ multiplex PCR was the method, and the copy in TCRdb shows in-frame clones only, minus some. This sample has just under 90,000 clones, with about 90% found just once. Here the sequenced sample was peripheral blood, taken on day 0 of MenACWY control vaccination. These receptors all come from an adult in good health.

The chain recombines TRBV5-5 with TRBJ1-2; 9 nucleotides match TRBD1. V lost 4 bases, J lost 4 bases, and 11 bases stayed unmatched. This CDR3 comprises 16 residues. CDR1 is SGHKS, CDR2 YYEKEE, per germline (reference sequence). CDR3 sequence: CASSDIRDRVGYGYTF. CDR3 nucleotides: TGTGCCAGCAGCGATATTCGGGACAGGGTTGGCTATGGCTACACCTTC.

This clone was seen more than once but under ten times. The rearrangement links TRBV5-1 to TRBJ2-7; TRBD1 aligns across 7 bases. The J segment lost 3 bases and the V segment lost 0 bases, leaving 6 bases of the junction unmatched. CDR3 length: 15 amino acids. Germline V gene sequence: CDR1 SGHRS, CDR2 YFSETQ. This chain's CDR3 is CASSLVEQGHYEQYF. CDR3 bases: TGCGCCAGCAGCTTGGTCGAACAGGGGCACTACGAGCAGTACTTC. The whole variable domain, filled in from reference TRBV5-1 and TRBJ2-7, reads KAGVTQTPRYLIKTRGQQVTLSCSPISGHRSVSWYQQTPGQGLQFLFEYFSETQRNKGNFPGRFSGRQFSNSRSEMNVSTLELGDSALYLCASSLVEQGHYEQYFGPGTRLTVT.

The chain couples TRBV5-4 to TRBJ1-1; D is undetermined. The V end was cut by 0 bases, the J end by 10 bases, with 16 bases between. The CDR3 extends over 14 amino acids. CDR1 and CDR2 (germline): SGHNT, YYREEE (reference sequence). The CDR3 reads CASSLAGGEVGAFF. CDR3 nucleotide sequence: TGTGCCAGCAGCTTGGCGGGCGGAGAGGTCGGAGCTTTCTTT.

The chain carries TRBV5-1 and TRBJ1-6; unclear D gene. V dropped 3 bases and J dropped 8 bases, with 12 bases sitting between them. Germline V gene lookup returns CDR1 SGHRS and CDR2 YFSETQ. The CDR3 has 14 residues. This chain's CDR3 is CASSSMIEDSPLHF. DNA of the CDR3: TGCGCCAGCAGCTCTATGATTGAGGATTCACCCCTCCACTTT. The whole variable domain, remainder taken from reference TRBV5-1 and TRBJ1-6, is KAGVTQTPRYLIKTRGQQVTLSCSPISGHRSVSWYQQTPGQGLQFLFEYFSETQRNKGNFPGRFSGRQFSNSRSEMNVSTLELGDSALYLCASSSMIEDSPLHFGNGTRLTVT.

The genes are TRBV6-5 and TRBJ1-2; maybe TRBD1 (6 bases). Per the germline V gene, CDR1 is MNHEY and CDR2 is SVGAGI. The CDR3 contains 14 residues. V was trimmed by 7 bases and J by 4 bases, leaving 16 bases between them. The CDR3 here is CASTTKQGTYGYTF. CDR3 DNA: TGTGCCAGCACCACGAAACAGGGTACCTATGGCTACACCTTC.

This rearrangement joins TRBV18 to TRBJ2-3; possibly TRBD1 for D (5 bases). Germline assignment: CDR1 KGHSH and CDR2 LQKENI. This CDR3 is 15 amino acids long. Trimming took off 6 bases at V and 0 bases at J, with 13 bases between the two ends. CDR3 nucleotides: TGTGCCAGCTCCGACAGTCAACCTAGCACAGATACGCAGTATTTT. Protein: CASSDSQPSTDTQYF.

The chain carries TRBV7-9 and TRBJ1-2; TRBD1 is a possible D gene (5 bases). V was cut by 10 bases and J by 2 bases, with 11 bases left in between. This CDR3 is 12 amino acids long. Germline CDR1 SEHNR, CDR2 FQNEAQ (reference sequence). CDR3 in amino acids: CATGRGNYGYTF. CDR3 DNA: TGTGCCACCGGACGGGGGAACTATGGCTACACCTTC.

V usage is TRBV18 and J usage is TRBJ1-5; D call uncertain. Per germline, CDR1 KGHSH and CDR2 LQKENI. The CDR3 runs to 13 residues. V was trimmed by 3 bases and J by 1 base, leaving 4 bases between them. The CDR3 reads CASSPDSNQPQHF. The DNA of the CDR3 is TGTGCCAGCTCACCCGACAGCAATCAGCCCCAGCATTTT.

This sequence joins TRBV20-1 and TRBJ2-3; D remains ambiguous. Germline V gene lookup returns CDR1 DFQATT and CDR2 SNEGSKA (reference sequence). The CDR3 loop spans 13 amino acids. Trimming took 3 bases from V and 0 from J, leaving 7 bases between them. The CDR3 DNA reads as TGCAGTGCTAGTGTGTATAGCACAGATACGCAGTATTTT. Its translation: CSASVYSTDTQYF.

This chain links TRBV25-1 with TRBJ1-4; 7 bases agree with TRBD1. The V gene end was trimmed by 5 bases and the J gene end by 4 bases; junction bases not matched to a gene: 1. The CDR3 is made up of 13 amino acids. Germline V CDR1 and CDR2: MGHDK, SYGVNS. This CDR3 reads CASSRDSNEKLFF. The CDR3 nucleotides read TGTGCCAGCAGTAGGGACAGTAATGAAAAACTGTTTTTT.

The CDR3 bases are TGTGCCAGCACCATGGACAGGGGAGACAACCCTGAAGCTTTCTTT. It encodes CASTMDRGDNPEAFF. J is TRBJ1-1 and V is TRBV2; TRBD1 agrees at 9 bases. The trim removed 7 bases at V and 6 bases at J, leaving 12 bases unmatched. The germline V gene encodes CDR1 SNHLY and CDR2 FYNNEI. The CDR3 totals 15 residues.

V is TRBV7-8 and J is TRBJ1-5; tentative D call: TRBD1 (6 bases). The length of the CDR3 is 15 residues. Deletions cut 8 bases from V and 0 bases from J, with 14 bases between. The germline gives CDR1 SGHVS, CDR2 FQNEAQ. Here the CDR3 reads CASRKGGVSNQPQHF. CDR3 nucleotides: TGTGCCAGCCGAAAGGGGGGGGTTAGCAATCAGCCCCAGCATTTT. The full variable domain, completed using reference TRBV7-8 and TRBJ1-5, is GAGVSQSPRYKVAKRGQDVALRCDPISGHVSLFWYQQALGQGPEFLTYFQNEAQLDKSGLPSDRFFAERPEGSVSTLKIQRTQQEDSAVYLCASRKGGVSNQPQHFGDGTRLSIL.

This chain's CDR3 is CASSRRQGTYEQYF. The CDR3 region has the DNA TGTGCCAGCAGCCGCAGACAGGGAACCTACGAGCAGTACTTC. This chain links TRBV11-1 with TRBJ2-7; 7 bases match TRBD1. The V gene end was trimmed by 5 bases and the J gene end by 2 bases; junction bases not matched to a gene: 6. CDR1 and CDR2 (germline): SGHAT, FQDESV (reference sequence). This CDR3 contains 14 residues.

The chain uses TRBV7-2 and TRBJ1-2, with no clear D. Trimming removed 3 bases from V and 0 bases from J, with 11 bases in between. Germline V gene lookup returns CDR1 SGHTA and CDR2 FQGNSA. The CDR3 sequence is 15 residues long. The chain's CDR3 is CASSFLRGANYGYTF. CDR3 coding DNA: TGTGCCAGCAGCTTCCTGAGAGGAGCTAACTATGGCTACACCTTC.